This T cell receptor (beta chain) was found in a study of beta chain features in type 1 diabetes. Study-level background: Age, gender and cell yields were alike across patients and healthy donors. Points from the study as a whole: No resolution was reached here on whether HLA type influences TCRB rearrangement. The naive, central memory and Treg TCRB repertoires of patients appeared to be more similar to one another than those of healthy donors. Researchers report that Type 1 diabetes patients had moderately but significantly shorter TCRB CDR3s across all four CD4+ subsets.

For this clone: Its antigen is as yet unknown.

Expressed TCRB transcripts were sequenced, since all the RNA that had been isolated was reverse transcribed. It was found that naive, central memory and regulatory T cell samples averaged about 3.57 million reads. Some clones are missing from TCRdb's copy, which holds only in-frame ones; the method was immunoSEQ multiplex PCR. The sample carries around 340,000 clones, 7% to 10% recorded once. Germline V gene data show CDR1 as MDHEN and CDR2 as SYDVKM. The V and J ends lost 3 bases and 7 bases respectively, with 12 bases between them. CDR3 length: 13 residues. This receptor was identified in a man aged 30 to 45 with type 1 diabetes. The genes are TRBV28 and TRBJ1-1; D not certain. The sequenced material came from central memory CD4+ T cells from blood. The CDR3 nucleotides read TGTGCCAGCAGTTTGGGGATATTGAGTGAAGCTTTCTTT. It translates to CASSLGILSEAFF.